Given below is one T cell receptor beta chain in context. Its matching antigen is unknown. A multiplex PCR was run with 60 Vbeta primers and 13 Jbeta primers. This table comes from immunoSEQ multiplex PCR, and its TCRdb copy is limited to in-frame clones, with some not included. This repertoire shows 130,000 to 150,000 clones, around 72% found once; its top ten account for about 15%. This record belongs to a study of cytomegalovirus exposure and HLA in healthy donors. Study observations and caveats: In an earlier analysis, in around 590 donors, most V segments appeared productive either ~87% or ~30% of the time. A missense DCLRE1C variant was associated with V- and J-gene trimming of TCR beta chains in a later analysis, and an independent cohort replicated the association.

Input material: PBMCs. The receptor was derived from a human donor in good health.

The CDR3 is CASSPPAPRGETQYF. CDR3 coding DNA: TGTGCCAGCTCACCACCGGCCCCAAGGGGAGAGACCCAGTACTTC. The chain couples TRBV18 to TRBJ2-5; the D gene is possibly TRBD1 (5 bases). This CDR3 contains 15 residues. Trimming removed 0 bases from V and 4 bases from J, with 12 bases in between. Germline values: CDR1 KGHSH, CDR2 LQKENI.